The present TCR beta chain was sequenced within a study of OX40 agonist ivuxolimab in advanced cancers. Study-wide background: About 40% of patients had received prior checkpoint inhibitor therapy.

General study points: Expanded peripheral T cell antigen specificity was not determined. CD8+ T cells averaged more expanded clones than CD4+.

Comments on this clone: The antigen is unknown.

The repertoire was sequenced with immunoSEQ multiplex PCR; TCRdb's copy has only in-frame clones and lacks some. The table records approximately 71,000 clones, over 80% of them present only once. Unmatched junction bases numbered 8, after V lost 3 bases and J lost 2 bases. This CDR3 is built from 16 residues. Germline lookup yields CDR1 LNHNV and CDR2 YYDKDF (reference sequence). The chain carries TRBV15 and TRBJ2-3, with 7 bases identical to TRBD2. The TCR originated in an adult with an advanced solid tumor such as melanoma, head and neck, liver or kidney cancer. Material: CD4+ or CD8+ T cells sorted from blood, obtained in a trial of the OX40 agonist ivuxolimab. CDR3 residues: CATSSLAGPTTDTQYF. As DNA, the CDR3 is TGTGCCACCAGCAGCTTAGCGGGCCCTACCACAGATACGCAGTATTTT.